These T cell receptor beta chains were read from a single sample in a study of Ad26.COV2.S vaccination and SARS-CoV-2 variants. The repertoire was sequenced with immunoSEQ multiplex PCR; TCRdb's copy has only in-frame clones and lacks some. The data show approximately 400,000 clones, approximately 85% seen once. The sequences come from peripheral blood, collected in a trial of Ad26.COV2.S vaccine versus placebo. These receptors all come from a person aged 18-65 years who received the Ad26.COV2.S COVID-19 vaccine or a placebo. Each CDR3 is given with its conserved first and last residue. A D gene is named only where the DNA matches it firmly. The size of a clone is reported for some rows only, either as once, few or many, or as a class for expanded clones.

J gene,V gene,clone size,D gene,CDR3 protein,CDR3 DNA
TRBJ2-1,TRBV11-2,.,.,CASSVRGRSAGANEQFF,TGTGCCAGCAGCGTTAGAGGGAGGTCCGCCGGGGCCAATGAGCAGTTCTTC
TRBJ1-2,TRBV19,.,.,CASSPTRGGGYTF,TGTGCCAGTAGCCCAACCCGGGGGGGTGGCTACACCTTC
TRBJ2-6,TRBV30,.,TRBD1,CAWSVPTGVTGWLGANVLTF,TGTGCCTGGAGTGTACCGACAGGGGTAACGGGATGGCTTGGGGCCAACGTCCTGACTTTC
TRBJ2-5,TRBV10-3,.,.,CAISRDPRVATETQYF,TGTGCCATCAGCCGTGACCCCAGGGTGGCGACGGAGACCCAGTACTTC
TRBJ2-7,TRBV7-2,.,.,CASSGSRTAEQYF,TGTGCCAGCAGCGGAAGTAGGACGGCCGAGCAGTACTTC
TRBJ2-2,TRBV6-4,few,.,CASSEQGGGTGELFF,TGTGCCAGCAGTGAGCAAGGGGGAGGCACCGGGGAGCTGTTTTTT
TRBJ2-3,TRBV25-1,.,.,CASSENRTPRSTDTQYF,TGTGCCAGCAGTGAGAATCGGACACCCCGGAGCACAGATACGCAGTATTTT
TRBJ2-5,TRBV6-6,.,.,CASRGRAETQYF,TGTGCCAGCAGGGGTAGAGCAGAGACCCAGTACTTC
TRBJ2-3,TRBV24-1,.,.,CATSDRTGSTDTQYF,TGTGCCACCAGTGATCGGACGGGAAGCACAGATACGCAGTATTTT
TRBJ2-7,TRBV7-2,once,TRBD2,CASSLKTSTSYEQYF,TGTGCCAGCAGCTTGAAGACTAGCACCTCTTACGAGCAGTACTTC
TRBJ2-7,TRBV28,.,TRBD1,CASSTYRGSYEQYF,TGTGCCAGCAGTACCTACAGGGGATCCTACGAGCAGTACTTC
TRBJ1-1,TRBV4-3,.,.,CASSQDLARLEAFF,TGCGCCAGCAGCCAAGACCTGGCGAGGCTTGAAGCTTTCTTT
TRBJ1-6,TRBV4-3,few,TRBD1,CASSQGFLGQLHF,TGCGCCAGCAGCCAAGGATTTTTGGGACAGCTCCACTTT
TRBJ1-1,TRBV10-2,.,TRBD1,CASTKGQGRKNTEAFF,TGCGCCAGCACCAAGGGACAGGGTAGGAAGAACACTGAAGCTTTCTTT
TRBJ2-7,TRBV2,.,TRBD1,CASRDGQGAWEQYF,TGTGCCAGCAGAGACGGACAGGGGGCCTGGGAGCAGTACTTC
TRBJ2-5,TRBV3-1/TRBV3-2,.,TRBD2,CASSLQPGGGARETQYF,TGTGCCAGCAGCCTGCAGCCTGGCGGGGGGGCCCGAGAGACCCAGTACTTC
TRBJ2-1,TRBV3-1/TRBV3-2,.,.,CASSLRTRHNEQFF,TGTGCCAGCAGCCTAAGGACTCGGCACAATGAGCAGTTCTTC
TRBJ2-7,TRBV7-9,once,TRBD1,CASSFDRGAYEQYF,TGTGCCAGCAGCTTCGACAGGGGGGCCTACGAGCAGTACTTC
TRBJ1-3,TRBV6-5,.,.,CASSPRWGNTIYF,TGTGCCAGCAGCCCAAGGTGGGGAAACACCATATATTTT
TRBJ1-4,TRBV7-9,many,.,CASSLVIRGMTNEKLFF,TGTGCCAGCAGCTTAGTTATACGGGGAATGACTAATGAAAAACTGTTTTTT
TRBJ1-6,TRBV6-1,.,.,CASSAEGRGGNSPLHF,TGTGCCAGCAGTGCCGAAGGAAGGGGGGGGAATTCACCCCTCCACTTT
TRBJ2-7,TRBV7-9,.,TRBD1,CASSLGQTGDSYEQYF,TGTGCCAGCAGCTTAGGCCAGACAGGGGACTCCTACGAGCAGTACTTC
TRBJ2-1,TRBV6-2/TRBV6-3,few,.,CASSYFEGGEQFF,TGTGCCAGCAGTTATTTTGAGGGAGGTGAGCAGTTCTTC
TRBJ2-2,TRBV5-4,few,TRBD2,CASSGAGGPPGELFF,TGTGCCAGCAGCGGAGCGGGAGGGCCCCCCGGGGAGCTGTTTTTT
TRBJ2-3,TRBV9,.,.,CASSVRGGGVTSTDTQYF,TGTGCCAGCAGCGTACGGGGTGGCGGGGTTACTAGCACAGATACGCAGTATTTT
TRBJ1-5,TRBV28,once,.,CASSLAGVRPDQPQHF,TGTGCCAGCAGTTTAGCAGGGGTACGTCCGGATCAGCCCCAGCATTTT
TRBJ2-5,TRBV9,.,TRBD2,CASSVATIGTSGRETQYF,TGTGCCAGCAGCGTAGCTACGATTGGGACTAGCGGGAGAGAGACCCAGTACTTC
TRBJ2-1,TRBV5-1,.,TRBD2,CASSLEPGLEPYNEQFF,TGCGCCAGCAGCTTGGAACCGGGACTAGAGCCCTACAATGAGCAGTTCTTC
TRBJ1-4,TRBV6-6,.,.,CASSYMAGNEKLFF,TGTGCCAGCAGTTACATGGCAGGGAATGAAAAACTGTTTTTT
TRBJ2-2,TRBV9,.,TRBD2,CASSGSGLAGGPNTGELFF,TGTGCCAGCAGCGGATCAGGACTAGCGGGGGGACCGAACACCGGGGAGCTGTTTTTT
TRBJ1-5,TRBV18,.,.,CASSVASDQPQHF,TGTGCCAGCTCCGTCGCGTCCGATCAGCCCCAGCATTTT
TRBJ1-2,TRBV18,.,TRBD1,CASSVSGQGDQGYTF,TGTGCCAGCTCGGTCTCGGGACAGGGGGACCAGGGCTACACCTTC
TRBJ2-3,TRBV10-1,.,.,CASSEYRAVIDTQYF,TGCGCCAGCAGTGAGTACAGGGCTGTGATAGATACGCAGTATTTT
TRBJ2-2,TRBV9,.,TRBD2,CASSVVGGGLSGELFF,TGTGCCAGCAGCGTAGTCGGCGGGGGTTTGTCCGGGGAGCTGTTTTTT
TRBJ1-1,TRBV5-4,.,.,CASRIRINVRENTEAFF,TGTGCCAGCAGGATCCGAATAAATGTCAGGGAAAACACTGAAGCTTTCTTT
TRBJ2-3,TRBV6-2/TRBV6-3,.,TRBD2,CASSYSSGGGDTQYF,TGTGCCAGCAGTTACTCCAGCGGGGGGGGAGATACGCAGTATTTT
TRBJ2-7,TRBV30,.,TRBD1,CAWSRTGTYEQYF,TGTGCCTGGAGTAGGACAGGGACCTACGAGCAGTACTTC
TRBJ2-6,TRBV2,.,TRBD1,CASTQLTGTRSGANVLTF,TGTGCCAGCACCCAACTGACAGGGACCCGCTCTGGGGCCAACGTCCTGACTTTC
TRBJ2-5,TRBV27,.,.,CASSPRQAQETQYF,TGTGCCAGCAGTCCGCGACAAGCCCAAGAGACCCAGTACTTC
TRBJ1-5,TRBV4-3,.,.,CASSSRLDQPQHF,TGCGCCAGCAGTAGTCGGTTGGATCAGCCCCAGCATTTT